This T cell receptor beta chain is drawn from a study of blood T cells in healthy people across ages (dated by TCRdb to 2014 to 2015). Turning to the overall study: In model experiments, template switching captured roughly one uniquely barcoded TCR beta cDNA molecule for every two T cells. The study measured age-related changes in TCR beta repertoire diversity using deep sequencing normalized with unique cDNA molecular identifiers. The donors were divided into four age groups: young (average approximately 15 years), middle-aged (approximately 41), aged (62) and long-lived (about 80). To avoid experimental bias, donors of different ages were distributed randomly across sequencing lanes. For two donors (one aged 18 to 30 and one aged 80 or older), the study analyzed two additional independent replicas of 1 million unique cDNA reads from the same blood draw. The paper as a whole reports these results and caveats: Donor CMV infection status was unknown, potentially confounding age-related changes in expanded clonotypes. Compared with the aged group, the long-lived group had more naive CD4+ T cells, fewer expanded clones and increased TCR diversity, suggesting age selection. As age increased, observed TCR beta diversity per million T cells dropped in a roughly linear way, and a significant reduction was already evident by age roughly 40. Estimates of total diversity based on one million sequenced T cells were regarded as lower bounds and as underestimates. Since profiling was done on bulk unsorted PBMCs, naive and antigen-experienced compartments could not be conclusively compared. A strong correlation was found between observed TCR beta diversity and the percentage of naive T cells measured by flow cytometry.

Systemically healthy Caucasian individuals from Russia, roughly 40 in total and aged roughly 6 to 100 years, were included as donors. Each donor gave ten milliliters of peripheral blood, collected into EDTA-treated Vacutainer tubes. Ficoll-Paque density-gradient centrifugation was used to isolate PBMCs, with at least 6.5 million per sample. Total RNA, at least 6 micrograms per sample, was extracted from PBMCs with Trizol reagent. Naive CD45RAhigh/CD27high T cell percentages were measured by flow cytometry on a PBMC aliquot from every donor. As to this clonotype: Its antigen is not yet known. Within one base of it there is no much larger clone, and no base qualities were kept.

Receptor amplification or capture employed 5' RACE. Sequenced on an Illumina HiSeq 2500. A second 7 to 11 cycle PCR used a sample-barcoded 5' primer and a J-beta primer mix. A unique molecular identifier was introduced onto each TCR beta cDNA molecule by a template-switch 5' adaptor carrying 12 random nucleotides. At least 3 million CDR3-containing paired-end reads were obtained from each sample. All of the RNA was converted into first-strand cDNA using the Mint cDNA synthesis kit, with a TRBC-specific oligonucleotide serving as the primer. Following uracil-DNA glycosylase treatment, a first 18-cycle PCR with universal primers M1SS and BC2_uni_R was performed on all cDNA. The study's own analysis went as follows. Each sample was normalized by randomly selecting 1 million high-quality reads, each carrying a distinct molecular identifier. Instead of being binned into consensus sequences, reads with shared molecular identifiers were discarded. CDR3 identification, clonotype clustering and error correction used MiTCR with a Q25 quality threshold and the strictest error-elimination algorithm. Lower-bound total TCR beta diversity was estimated with a nonparametric unseen species model using Euler transformation. The public reads were reanalyzed by TCRdb: fastp trimming at Q25, MiXCR alignment, in-frame beta chains only. Each entry is one CDR3 protein sequence, shown with its most common DNA and genes. The V and J calls follow TCRdb's processing rather than the paper's. The sample records fewer than 1,000,000 distinct CDR3 sequences, 46% of which are singletons. The ten largest make up around 18% of the sample.

The material sequenced was blood. This clonotype was sampled from a man of 80 years or more in good health.

The sequenced DNA: TGTGCCAGCAGCGTAGGCGTTAGCGGGAGAAATGAGCAGTACTTC. It translates to CASSVGVSGRNEQYF. The rearrangement joined TRBV9 to TRBJ2-7, with 9 bases aligning to TRBD2. V is trimmed back by 0 bases and J by 7 bases, and the junction contains 8 bases that no gene match accounts for. Based on the germline V gene, the CDR1 and CDR2 sequences are SGDLS and YYNGEE. The CDR3 goes from the cysteine to the phenylalanine over 15 residues. Left in the record is the CDR3 DNA by itself, 45 bases read in frame from the first base. With the portions outside the CDR3 filled from the reference TRBV9 and TRBJ2-7 genes, the complete variable region becomes DSGVTQTPKHLITATGQRVTLRCSPRSGDLSVYWYQQSLDQGLQFLIQYYNGEERAKGNILERFSAQQFPDLHSELNLSSLELGDSALYFCASSVGVSGRNEQYFGPGTRLTVT.